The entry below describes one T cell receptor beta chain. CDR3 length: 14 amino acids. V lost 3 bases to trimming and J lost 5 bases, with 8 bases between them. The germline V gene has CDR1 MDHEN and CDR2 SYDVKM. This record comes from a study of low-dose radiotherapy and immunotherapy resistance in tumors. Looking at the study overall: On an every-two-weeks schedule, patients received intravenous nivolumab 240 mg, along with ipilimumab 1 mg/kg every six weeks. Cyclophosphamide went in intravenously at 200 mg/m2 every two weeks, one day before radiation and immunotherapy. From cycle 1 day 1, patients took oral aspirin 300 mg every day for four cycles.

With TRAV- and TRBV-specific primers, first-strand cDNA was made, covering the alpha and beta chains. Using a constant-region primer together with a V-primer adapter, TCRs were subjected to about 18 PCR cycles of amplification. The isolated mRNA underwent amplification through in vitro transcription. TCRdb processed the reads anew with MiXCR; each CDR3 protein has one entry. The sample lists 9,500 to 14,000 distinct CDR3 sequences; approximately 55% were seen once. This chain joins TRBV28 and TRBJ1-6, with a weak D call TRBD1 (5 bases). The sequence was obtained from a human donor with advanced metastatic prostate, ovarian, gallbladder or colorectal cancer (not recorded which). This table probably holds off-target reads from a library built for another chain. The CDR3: CASSLVGDNSPLHF. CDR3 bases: TGTGCCAGCAGTTTGGTAGGGGATAATTCACCCCTCCACTTT.